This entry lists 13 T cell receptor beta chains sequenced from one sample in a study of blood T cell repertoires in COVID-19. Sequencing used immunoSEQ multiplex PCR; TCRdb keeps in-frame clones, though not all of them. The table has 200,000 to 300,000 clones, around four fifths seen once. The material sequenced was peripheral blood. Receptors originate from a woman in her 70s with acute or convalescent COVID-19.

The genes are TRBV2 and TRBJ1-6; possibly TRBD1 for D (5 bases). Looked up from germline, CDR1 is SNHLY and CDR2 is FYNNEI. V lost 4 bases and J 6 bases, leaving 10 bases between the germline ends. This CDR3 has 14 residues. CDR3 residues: CASSGGGLNSPLHF. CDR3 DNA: TGTGCCAGCAGTGGGGGGGGACTTAATTCACCCCTCCACTTT.

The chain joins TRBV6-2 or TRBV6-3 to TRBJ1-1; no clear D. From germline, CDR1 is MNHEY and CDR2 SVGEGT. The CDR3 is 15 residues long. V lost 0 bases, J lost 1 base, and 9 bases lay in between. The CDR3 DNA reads TGTGCCAGCAGTTACTCCGGATGGAGGAACACTGAAGCTTTCTTT. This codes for CASSYSGWRNTEAFF.

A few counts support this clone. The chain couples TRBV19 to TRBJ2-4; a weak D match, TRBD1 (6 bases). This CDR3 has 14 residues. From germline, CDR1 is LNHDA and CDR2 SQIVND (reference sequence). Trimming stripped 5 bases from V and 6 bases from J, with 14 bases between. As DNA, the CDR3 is TGTGCCAGTAGTCCGCATAGGGACATAAACATTCAGTACTTC. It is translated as CASSPHRDINIQYF. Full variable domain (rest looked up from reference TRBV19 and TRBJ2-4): DGGITQSPKYLFRKEGQNVTLSCEQNLNHDAMYWYRQDPGQGLRLIYYSQIVNDFQKGDIAEGYSVSREKKESFPLTVTSAQKNPTAFYLCASSPHRDINIQYFGAGTRLSVL.

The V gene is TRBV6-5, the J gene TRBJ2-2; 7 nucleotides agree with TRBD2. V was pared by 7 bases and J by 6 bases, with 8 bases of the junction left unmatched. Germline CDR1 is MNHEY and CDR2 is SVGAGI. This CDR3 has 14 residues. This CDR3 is CASTWTRGAGELFF. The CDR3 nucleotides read TGTGCCAGCACCTGGACTCGGGGGGCCGGGGAGCTGTTTTTT.

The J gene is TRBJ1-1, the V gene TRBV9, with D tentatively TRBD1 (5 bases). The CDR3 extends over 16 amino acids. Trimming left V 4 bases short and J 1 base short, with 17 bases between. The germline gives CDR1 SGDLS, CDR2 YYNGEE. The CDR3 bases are TGTGCCAGCAGCCCTCATTCGACAGACTCGAACACTGAAGCTTTCTTT. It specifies CASSPHSTDSNTEAFF.

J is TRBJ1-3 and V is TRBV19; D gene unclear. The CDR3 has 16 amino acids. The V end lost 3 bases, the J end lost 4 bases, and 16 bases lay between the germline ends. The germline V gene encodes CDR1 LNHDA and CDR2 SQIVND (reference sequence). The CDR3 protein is CASSILTAARGNTIYF. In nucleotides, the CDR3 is TGTGCCAGTAGTATCTTGACTGCTGCTCGAGGAAACACCATATATTTT.

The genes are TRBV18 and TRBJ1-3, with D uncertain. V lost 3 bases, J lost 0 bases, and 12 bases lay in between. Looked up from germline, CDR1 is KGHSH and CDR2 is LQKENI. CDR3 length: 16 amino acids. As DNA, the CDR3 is TGTGCCAGCTCACCTGGTCCGGAGATCTCTGGAAACACCATATATTTT. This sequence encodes CASSPGPEISGNTIYF.

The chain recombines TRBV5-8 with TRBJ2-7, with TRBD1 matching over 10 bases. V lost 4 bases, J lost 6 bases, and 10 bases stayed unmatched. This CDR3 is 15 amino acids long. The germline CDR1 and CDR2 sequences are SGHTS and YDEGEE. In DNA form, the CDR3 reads TGTGCCAGCAGCGCTCTAAGGGGACAGGGGCTCGAGCAGTACTTC. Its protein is CASSALRGQGLEQYF.

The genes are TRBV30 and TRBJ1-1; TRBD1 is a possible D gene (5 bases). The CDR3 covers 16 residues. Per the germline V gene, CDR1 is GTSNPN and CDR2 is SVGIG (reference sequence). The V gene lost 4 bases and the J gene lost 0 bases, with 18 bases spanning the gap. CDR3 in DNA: TGTGCCTGGACTGGGGCGGGGTATCACATGAACACTGAAGCTTTCTTT. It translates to CAWTGAGYHMNTEAFF.

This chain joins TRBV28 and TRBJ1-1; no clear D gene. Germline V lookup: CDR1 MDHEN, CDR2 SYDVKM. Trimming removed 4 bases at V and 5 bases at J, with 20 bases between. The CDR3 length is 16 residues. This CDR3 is CASSSSGIPVGTEAFF. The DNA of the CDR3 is TGTGCCAGCAGTTCATCCGGGATCCCGGTGGGGACTGAAGCTTTCTTT.

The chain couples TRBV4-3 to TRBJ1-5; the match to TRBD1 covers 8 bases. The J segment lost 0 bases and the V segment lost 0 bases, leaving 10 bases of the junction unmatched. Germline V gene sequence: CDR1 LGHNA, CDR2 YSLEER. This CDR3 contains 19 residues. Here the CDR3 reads CASSQDLGTGQNSNQPQHF. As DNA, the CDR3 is TGCGCCAGCAGCCAAGATCTTGGGACAGGTCAAAATAGCAATCAGCCCCAGCATTTT.

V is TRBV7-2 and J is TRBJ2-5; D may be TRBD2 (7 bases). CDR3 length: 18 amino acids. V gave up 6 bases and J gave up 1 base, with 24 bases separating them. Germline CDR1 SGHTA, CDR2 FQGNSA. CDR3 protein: CASSQTLRGGLSQETQYF. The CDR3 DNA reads TGTGCCAGCAGTCAAACCCTTAGGGGGGGGCTCAGCCAAGAGACCCAGTACTTC.

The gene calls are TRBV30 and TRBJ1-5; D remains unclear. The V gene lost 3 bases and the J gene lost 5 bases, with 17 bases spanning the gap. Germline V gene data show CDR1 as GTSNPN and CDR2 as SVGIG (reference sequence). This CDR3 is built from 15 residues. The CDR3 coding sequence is TGTGCCTGGAGGGCCCCAGTCCCCGGGGATCAGCCCCAGCATTTT. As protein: CAWRAPVPGDQPQHF.